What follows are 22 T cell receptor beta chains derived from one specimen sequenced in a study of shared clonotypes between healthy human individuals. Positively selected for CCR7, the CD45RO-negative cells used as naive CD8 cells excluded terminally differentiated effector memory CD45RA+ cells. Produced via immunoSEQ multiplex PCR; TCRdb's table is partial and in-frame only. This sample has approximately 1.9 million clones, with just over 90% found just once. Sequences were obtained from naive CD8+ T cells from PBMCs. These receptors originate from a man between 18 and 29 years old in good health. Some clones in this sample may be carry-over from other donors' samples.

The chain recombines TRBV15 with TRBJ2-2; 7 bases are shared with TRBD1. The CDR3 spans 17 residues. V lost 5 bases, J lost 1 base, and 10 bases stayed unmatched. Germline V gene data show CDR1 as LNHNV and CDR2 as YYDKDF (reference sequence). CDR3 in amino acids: CATSFPRTGLNTGELFF. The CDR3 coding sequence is TGTGCCACCAGCTTCCCTAGGACAGGATTGAACACCGGGGAGCTGTTTTTT.

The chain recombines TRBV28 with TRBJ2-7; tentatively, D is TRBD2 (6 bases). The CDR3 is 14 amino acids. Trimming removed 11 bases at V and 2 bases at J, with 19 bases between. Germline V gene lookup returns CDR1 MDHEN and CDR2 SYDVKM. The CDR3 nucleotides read TGTGCCGCCTCACCTTACGGGGAGGCCTACGAGCAGTACTTC. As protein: CAASPYGEAYEQYF.

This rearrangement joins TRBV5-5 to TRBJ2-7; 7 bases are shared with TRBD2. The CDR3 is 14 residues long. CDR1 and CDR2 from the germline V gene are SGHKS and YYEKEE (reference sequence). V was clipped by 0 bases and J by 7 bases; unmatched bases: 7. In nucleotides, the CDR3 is TGTGCCAGCAGCTTGGATGGGAGGGCCTTAGAGCAGTACTTC. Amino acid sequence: CASSLDGRALEQYF.

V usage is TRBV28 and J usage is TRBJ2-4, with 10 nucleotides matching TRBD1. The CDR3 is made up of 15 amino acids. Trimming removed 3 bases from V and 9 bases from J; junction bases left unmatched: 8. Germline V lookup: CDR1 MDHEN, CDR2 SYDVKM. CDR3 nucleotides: TGTGCCAGCAGTTTTGGGGACAGGGGTATTGGCATTCAGTACTTC. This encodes CASSFGDRGIGIQYF.

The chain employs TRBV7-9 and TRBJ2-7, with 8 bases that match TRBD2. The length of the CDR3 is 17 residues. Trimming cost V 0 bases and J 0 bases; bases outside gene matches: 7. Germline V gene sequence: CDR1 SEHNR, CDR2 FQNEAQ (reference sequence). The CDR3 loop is CASSLASGGFYSYEQYF. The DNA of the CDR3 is TGTGCCAGCAGCTTAGCGAGCGGGGGATTCTACTCCTACGAGCAGTACTTC.

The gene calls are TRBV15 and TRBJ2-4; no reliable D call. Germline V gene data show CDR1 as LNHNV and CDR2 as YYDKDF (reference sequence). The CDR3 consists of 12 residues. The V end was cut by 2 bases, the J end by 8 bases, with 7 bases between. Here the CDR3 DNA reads TGTGCCACCAGCAGACCCGTCGACATTCAGTACTTC. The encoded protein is CATSRPVDIQYF.

The CDR3 is CASSHPLASSYEQYF. CDR3 DNA: TGTGCCAGCAGCCACCCCCTAGCCTCAAGCTACGAGCAGTACTTC. This chain connects TRBV7-9 to TRBJ2-7; a weak D match, TRBD2 (5 bases). The V end was cut by 5 bases, the J end by 3 bases, with 17 bases between. Germline CDR1 is SEHNR and CDR2 is FQNEAQ (reference sequence). This CDR3 contains 15 residues.

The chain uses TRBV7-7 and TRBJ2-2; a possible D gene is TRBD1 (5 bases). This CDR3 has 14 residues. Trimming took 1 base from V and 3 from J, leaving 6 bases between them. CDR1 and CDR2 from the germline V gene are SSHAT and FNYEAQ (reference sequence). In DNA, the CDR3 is TGTGCCAGCAGCTTAGGACAGTACACCGGGGAGCTGTTTTTT. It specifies CASSLGQYTGELFF.

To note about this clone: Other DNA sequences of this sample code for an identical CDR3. This CDR3 reads CASSVAGGAKNIQYF. CDR3 nucleotides: TGTGCCAGCAGCGTAGCGGGGGGAGCCAAAAACATTCAGTACTTC. The chain links TRBV9 to TRBJ2-4, with 7 bases lining up with TRBD2. Germline lookup yields CDR1 SGDLS and CDR2 YYNGEE. V trimming: 0 bases; J trimming: 0 bases; junction bases outside the gene matches: 0. The CDR3 spans 15 residues. The full variable domain, with the rest looked up from reference TRBV9 and TRBJ2-4, is DSGVTQTPKHLITATGQRVTLRCSPRSGDLSVYWYQQSLDQGLQFLIQYYNGEERAKGNILERFSAQQFPDLHSELNLSSLELGDSALYFCASSVAGGAKNIQYFGAGTRLSVL.

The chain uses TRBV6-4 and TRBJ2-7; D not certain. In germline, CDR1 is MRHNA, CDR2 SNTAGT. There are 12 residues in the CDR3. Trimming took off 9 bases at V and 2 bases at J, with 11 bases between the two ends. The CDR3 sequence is CARPTETYEQYF. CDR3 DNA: TGTGCCAGACCCACCGAGACCTACGAGCAGTACTTC.

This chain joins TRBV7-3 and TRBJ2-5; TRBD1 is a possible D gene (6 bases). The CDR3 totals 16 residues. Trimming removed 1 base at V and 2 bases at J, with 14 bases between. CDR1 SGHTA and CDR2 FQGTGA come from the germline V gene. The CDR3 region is CASSLIGPTGQETQYF. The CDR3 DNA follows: TGTGCCAGCAGCTTAATAGGCCCGACAGGACAAGAGACCCAGTACTTC.

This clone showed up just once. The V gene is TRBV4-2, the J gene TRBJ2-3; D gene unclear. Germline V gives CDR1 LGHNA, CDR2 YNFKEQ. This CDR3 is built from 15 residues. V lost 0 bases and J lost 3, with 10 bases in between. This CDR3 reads CASSQEGPVTDTQYF. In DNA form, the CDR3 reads TGTGCCAGCAGCCAAGAGGGCCCCGTGACAGATACGCAGTATTTT.

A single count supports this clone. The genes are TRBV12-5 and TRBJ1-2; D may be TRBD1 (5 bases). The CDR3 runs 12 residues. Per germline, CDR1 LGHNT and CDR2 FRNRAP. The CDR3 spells CAITRDASGYTF. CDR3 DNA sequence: TGTGCCATTACCAGGGACGCTTCTGGCTACACCTTC.

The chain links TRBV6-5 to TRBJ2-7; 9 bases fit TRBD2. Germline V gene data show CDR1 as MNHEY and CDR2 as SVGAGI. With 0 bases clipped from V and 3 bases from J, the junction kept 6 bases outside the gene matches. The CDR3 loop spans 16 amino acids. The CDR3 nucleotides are TGTGCCAGCAGTTACTCGATAGGCGGGAGGGTCTACGAGCAGTACTTC. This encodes CASSYSIGGRVYEQYF.

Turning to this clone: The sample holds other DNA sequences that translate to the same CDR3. The DNA for the CDR3 is TGTGCCAGTAGTCTCCGACTAGCGGGAGTCTACGAGCAGTACTTC. This codes for CASSLRLAGVYEQYF. The chain couples TRBV19 to TRBJ2-7, with 12 bases lining up with TRBD2. V shed 5 bases, J shed 3 bases, and the junction held 5 bases outside the gene matches. This CDR3 is 15 amino acids long. Germline values: CDR1 LNHDA, CDR2 SQIVND (reference sequence).

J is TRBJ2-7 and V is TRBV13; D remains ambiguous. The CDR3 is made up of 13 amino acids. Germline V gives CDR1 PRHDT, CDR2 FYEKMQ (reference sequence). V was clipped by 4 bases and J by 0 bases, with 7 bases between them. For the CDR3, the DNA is TGTGCCAGCAGCTACAGTGACTCCTACGAGCAGTACTTC. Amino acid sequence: CASSYSDSYEQYF.

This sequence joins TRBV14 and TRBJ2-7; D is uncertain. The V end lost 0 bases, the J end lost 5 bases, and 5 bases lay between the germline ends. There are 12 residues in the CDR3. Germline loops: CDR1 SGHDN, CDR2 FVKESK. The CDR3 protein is CASSQESDEQYF. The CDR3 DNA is TGTGCCAGCAGCCAAGAGAGTGACGAGCAGTACTTC.

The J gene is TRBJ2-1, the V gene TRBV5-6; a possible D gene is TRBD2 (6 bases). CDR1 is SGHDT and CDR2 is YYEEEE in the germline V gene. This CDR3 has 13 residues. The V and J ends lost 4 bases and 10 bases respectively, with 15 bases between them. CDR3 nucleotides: TGTGCCAGCAGCCTTAGGGCTCGGGGGGAGCAGTTCTTC. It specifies CASSLRARGEQFF.

The CDR3 is CASSTTPSRTDTQYF. The CDR3 DNA is TGTGCCAGCAGCACCACCCCGTCCCGCACAGATACGCAGTATTTT. J is TRBJ2-3 and V is TRBV7-9; D gene unclear. The V end was cut by 5 bases, the J end by 1 base, with 13 bases between. Germline values: CDR1 SEHNR, CDR2 FQNEAQ (reference sequence). CDR3 length: 15 residues.

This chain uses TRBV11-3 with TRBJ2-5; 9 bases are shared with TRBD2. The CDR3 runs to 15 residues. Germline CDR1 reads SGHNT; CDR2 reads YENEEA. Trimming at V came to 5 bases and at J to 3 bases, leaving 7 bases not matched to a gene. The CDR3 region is CASSTGLAGKETQYF. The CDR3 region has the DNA TGTGCCAGCAGCACCGGGCTAGCGGGAAAAGAGACCCAGTACTTC.

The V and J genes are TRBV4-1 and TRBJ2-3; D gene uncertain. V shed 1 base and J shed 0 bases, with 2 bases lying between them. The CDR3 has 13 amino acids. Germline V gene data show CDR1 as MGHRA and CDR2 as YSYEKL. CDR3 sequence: CASSQASTDTQYF. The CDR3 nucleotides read TGCGCCAGCAGCCAAGCTAGCACAGATACGCAGTATTTT.

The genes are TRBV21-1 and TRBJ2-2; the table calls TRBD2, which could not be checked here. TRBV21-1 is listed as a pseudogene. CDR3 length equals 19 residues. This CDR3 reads CASSKRAAPEGYRTGELFF. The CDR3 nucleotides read TGTGCCAGCAGCAAAAGGGCTGCTCCGGAGGGGTACCGCACCGGGGAGCTGTTTTTT.